A selection of T cell receptor beta chains follows, all from one sample in a study of cytomegalovirus exposure and HLA in healthy donors. Some clones are missing from TCRdb's copy, which holds only in-frame ones; the method was immunoSEQ multiplex PCR. The sample lists more than 90,000 clones; roughly 79% were seen once. Sample: PBMCs. These receptors all come from a man between 25 and 39 years old in good health and CMV-seronegative. Both conserved end residues are part of each CDR3. Fields, in order: clone size, D gene, V gene, J gene, CDR3 DNA, CDR3 protein. D genes are given only for firm matches. The size of a clone is reported for some rows only, either as once, few or many, or as a class for expanded clones.

abundance: NA; d_gene: TRBD1; v_gene: TRBV9; j_gene: TRBJ1-1; CDR3nt: TGTGCCAGCAGCGGACAGGGAAAGAACACTGAAGCTTTCTTT; CDR3aa: CASSGQGKNTEAFF
abundance: NA; d_gene: TRBD2; v_gene: TRBV19; j_gene: TRBJ2-1; CDR3nt: TGTGCCAGTGGGATCAAAGCGGGAGCAATTTACAATGAGCAGTTCTTC; CDR3aa: CASGIKAGAIYNEQFF
abundance: NA; d_gene: TRBD1; v_gene: TRBV18; j_gene: TRBJ2-7; CDR3nt: TGTGCCAGCTCACCCTCGCCGGGACAGGGCCTAAGGAGCTCCTACGAGCAGTACTTC; CDR3aa: CASSPSPGQGLRSSYEQYF
abundance: few; d_gene: TRBD1; v_gene: TRBV6-5; j_gene: TRBJ1-5; CDR3nt: TGTGCCAGCAGCCAGGGACAGGGGTATCAGCCCCAGCATTTT; CDR3aa: CASSQGQGYQPQHF
abundance: few; d_gene: TRBD2; v_gene: TRBV5-1; j_gene: TRBJ2-1; CDR3nt: TGCGCCAGCAGCCTTTGGGAGACTAGCGGGAGGGCTGAGCAGTTCTTC; CDR3aa: CASSLWETSGRAEQFF
abundance: NA; d_gene: NA; v_gene: TRBV2; j_gene: TRBJ1-2; CDR3nt: TGTGCCAGCAGCCTACAGGTGGGGTCAGCTAACTATGGCTACACCTTC; CDR3aa: CASSLQVGSANYGYTF
abundance: few; d_gene: NA; v_gene: TRBV5-1; j_gene: TRBJ1-2; CDR3nt: TGCGCCAGCAGCTTGGGAGATGTCGGGGGGCGAGGCTACACCTTC; CDR3aa: CASSLGDVGGRGYTF
abundance: NA; d_gene: TRBD1; v_gene: TRBV11-3; j_gene: TRBJ1-4; CDR3nt: TGTGCCAGCAGCCCCCGACAGGGGACGTACGAAAAACTGTTTTTT; CDR3aa: CASSPRQGTYEKLFF
abundance: NA; d_gene: NA; v_gene: TRBV9; j_gene: TRBJ1-4; CDR3nt: TGTGCCAGCAGCGCTTCCTTTACTAATGAAAAACTGTTTTTT; CDR3aa: CASSASFTNEKLFF
abundance: NA; d_gene: NA; v_gene: TRBV28; j_gene: TRBJ2-1; CDR3nt: TGTGCCAGCAGTCCTGGTTTATTAGCGCTCAAGCAGTTCTTC; CDR3aa: CASSPGLLALKQFF
abundance: NA; d_gene: NA; v_gene: TRBV5-5; j_gene: TRBJ1-5; CDR3nt: TGTGCCAGCAGCTTGCAGGTACTTAGCAATCAGCCCCAGCATTTT; CDR3aa: CASSLQVLSNQPQHF
abundance: NA; d_gene: TRBD2; v_gene: TRBV9; j_gene: TRBJ2-2; CDR3nt: TGTGCCAGCAGCGTAGGTCCCAGCGGGAGGTTCGACACCGGGGAGCTGTTTTTT; CDR3aa: CASSVGPSGRFDTGELFF
abundance: NA; d_gene: NA; v_gene: TRBV27; j_gene: TRBJ1-1; CDR3nt: TGTGCCAGCTGCGCCGGGGGGAACACTGAAGCTTTCTTT; CDR3aa: CASCAGGNTEAFF
abundance: NA; d_gene: NA; v_gene: TRBV5-4; j_gene: TRBJ1-2; CDR3nt: TGTGCCAGCAGTCAAACCACGGGGGGCTACACCTTC; CDR3aa: CASSQTTGGYTF
abundance: NA; d_gene: NA; v_gene: TRBV6-5; j_gene: TRBJ2-1; CDR3nt: TGTGCCAGCAGTTACTCTTTGAAGGGGTACAATGAGCAGTTCTTC; CDR3aa: CASSYSLKGYNEQFF
abundance: NA; d_gene: TRBD2; v_gene: TRBV14; j_gene: TRBJ2-5; CDR3nt: TGTGCCAGCACCGCTTTTCTTGCAAGACTAGCGGGAGATAGGACCCAGTACTTC; CDR3aa: CASTAFLARLAGDRTQYF
abundance: NA; d_gene: NA; v_gene: TRBV11-2; j_gene: TRBJ1-5; CDR3nt: TGTGCCAGCAGCCATCCGGGTTTAGATCAGCCCCAGCATTTT; CDR3aa: CASSHPGLDQPQHF
abundance: few; d_gene: NA; v_gene: TRBV6-5; j_gene: TRBJ1-6; CDR3nt: TGTGCCAGCAGTTCGGTGGGGGGTGGTAATTCACCCCTCCACTTT; CDR3aa: CASSSVGGGNSPLHF
abundance: few; d_gene: NA; v_gene: TRBV2; j_gene: TRBJ1-1; CDR3nt: TGTGCCAGCAGGGAAGAGTCGATCCCGGACACTGAAGCTTTCTTT; CDR3aa: CASREESIPDTEAFF
abundance: NA; d_gene: NA; v_gene: TRBV25-1; j_gene: TRBJ2-3; CDR3nt: TGTGCCAGCACTCCCAGGGTTTCCGGGGATACGCAGTATTTT; CDR3aa: CASTPRVSGDTQYF
abundance: NA; d_gene: NA; v_gene: TRBV5-1; j_gene: TRBJ1-2; CDR3nt: TGCGCCAGCAGCTTGTCGGCAGGGGAGTATGGCTACACCTTC; CDR3aa: CASSLSAGEYGYTF
abundance: NA; d_gene: TRBD1; v_gene: TRBV5-1; j_gene: TRBJ2-5; CDR3nt: TGCGCCAGCAGCTTGGACAGGGGAGAGACCCAGTACTTC; CDR3aa: CASSLDRGETQYF